The present T cell receptor beta chain was sequenced within a study of neoadjuvant anti-PD-1 for oral cavity cancer. Study-wide points: Post-nivolumab, blood T cell clonality was significantly elevated in non-responders.

Time point here: after neoadjuvant nivolumab, at surgical resection. Comment on this clone: What it recognizes is unknown.

The germline gives CDR1 MNHNS, CDR2 SASEGT. V dropped 6 bases and J dropped 2 bases, with 14 bases sitting between them. This CDR3 region has 15 residues. The protocol was immunoSEQ multiplex PCR, while the TCRdb copy is restricted to in-frame clones and leaves out a portion. This table holds about 9,500 clones, approximately 72% found once. This receptor was taken from a person aged 40 to 85 with oral cavity squamous cell carcinoma. The material was PBMCs, obtained after nivolumab (anti-PD-1) treatment. The V and J genes are TRBV6-1 and TRBJ1-5; TRBD1 is a possible D gene (6 bases). The CDR3 DNA is TGTGCCAGCAGCCTACAGGGTGGGCGCAATCAGCCCCAGCATTTT. It translates to CASSLQGGRNQPQHF.